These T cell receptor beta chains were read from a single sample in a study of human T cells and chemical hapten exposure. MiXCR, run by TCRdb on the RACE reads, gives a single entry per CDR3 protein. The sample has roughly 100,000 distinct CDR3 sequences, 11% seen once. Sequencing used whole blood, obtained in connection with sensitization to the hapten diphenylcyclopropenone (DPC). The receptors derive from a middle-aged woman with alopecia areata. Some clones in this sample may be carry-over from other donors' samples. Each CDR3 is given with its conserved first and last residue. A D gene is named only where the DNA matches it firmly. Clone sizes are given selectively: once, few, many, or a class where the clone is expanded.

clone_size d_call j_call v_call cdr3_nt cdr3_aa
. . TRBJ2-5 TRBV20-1 TGCAGTGCTAGGGAAGGGGAGACCCAGTACTTC CSAREGETQYF
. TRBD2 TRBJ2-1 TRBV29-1 TGCAGCGCCCCACTAGCGGGCGCGAATGAGCAGTTCTTC CSAPLAGANEQFF
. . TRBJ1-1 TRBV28 TGTGCCAGCGAGGACACTTACACTGAAGCTTTCTTT CASEDTYTEAFF
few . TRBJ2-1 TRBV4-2 TGTGCCAGCAGCCAAGATGAAAGGAGCTCCTACAATGAGCAGTTCTTC CASSQDERSSYNEQFF
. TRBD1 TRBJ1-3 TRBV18 TGTGCCACCCTATCAAACTCCGGGACAGCCTTTTCTGGAAACACCATATATTTT CATLSNSGTAFSGNTIYF
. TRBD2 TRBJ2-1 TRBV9 TGTGCCGGCAGCCTACTAGCGGGAGTTTACAATGAGCAGTTCTTC CAGSLLAGVYNEQFF
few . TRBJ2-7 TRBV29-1 TGCAGCGTTGGAGAGGGGCTAGGGGTCGGGGGTTACGAGCAGTACTTC CSVGEGLGVGGYEQYF
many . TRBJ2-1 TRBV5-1 TGCGCCAGCAGCCTAAACGACGGGCAGTTCTTC CASSLNDGQFF
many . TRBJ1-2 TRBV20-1 TGCAGTGCTCCCAGGGACGGCTACACCTTC CSAPRDGYTF
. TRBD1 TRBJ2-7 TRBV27 TGTGCCAGCATTCAAAATCCGGGACAGTCCTACGAGCAGTACTTC CASIQNPGQSYEQYF
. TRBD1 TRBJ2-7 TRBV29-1 TGCAGCGTTGAAACAGGGGGCGACTACGAGCAGTACTTC CSVETGGDYEQYF
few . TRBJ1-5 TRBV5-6 TGTGCCAGCAGCTTGAGGGTTCGTAATCAGCCCCAGCATTTC CASSLRVRNQPQHF
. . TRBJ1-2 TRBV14 TGTGCCAGCAGCCAAGATCCAGCTTATGGCTACACCTTC CASSQDPAYGYTF
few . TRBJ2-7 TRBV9 TGTGCCAGCAGCGTCCCCCGACATCTGAGCTCCTACGAGCAGTACTTC CASSVPRHLSSYEQYF
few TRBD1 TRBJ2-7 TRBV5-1 TGCGCCAGCAGCAAGGGACAGGACTACGAGCAGTACTTC CASSKGQDYEQYF
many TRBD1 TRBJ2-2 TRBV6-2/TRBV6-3 TGTGCCAGCACCCTAAGGGGACAGGGCGCGAACACCGGGGAGCTGTTTTTT CASTLRGQGANTGELFF
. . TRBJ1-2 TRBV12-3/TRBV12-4 TGTGCCAGCAGTTCCCAAACGGGGGTCCCTGGCTACACCTTC CASSSQTGVPGYTF
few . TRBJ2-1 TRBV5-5 TGTGCCAGCAGCTTGGAACGCGGACGTCCGCAGTTCTTC CASSLERGRPQFF
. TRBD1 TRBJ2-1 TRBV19 TGTGTCAGTGGACGGACAGGGGGCGTTTTCGGTGAGCAGTTCTTC CVSGRTGGVFGEQFF
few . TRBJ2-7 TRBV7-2 TGTGCCAGCACCCGACAGCCGAGCCCCTCCGAGCAGTACTTC CASTRQPSPSEQYF
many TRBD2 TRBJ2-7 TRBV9 TGTGCCAGCAGCGCCGCCGGGACTAGCGGGGGAGAGCAGTACTTC CASSAAGTSGGEQYF
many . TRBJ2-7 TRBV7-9 TGTGCCAGCACCCCCCCCGGGACCCACTACGAGCAGTACTTC CASTPPGTHYEQYF
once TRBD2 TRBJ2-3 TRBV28 TGTGCCAGCAGTGCTAGCGGGAGTGCGGGTCGGGATACGCAGTATTTT CASSASGSAGRDTQYF
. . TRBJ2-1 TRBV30 TGTGCCTGGAGTGTAGACCCTGTGGAGAATGAGCAGTTCTTC CAWSVDPVENEQFF
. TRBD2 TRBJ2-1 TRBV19 TGTGCCAGTAGTAGACTAGCGGGAGGCCTCTACAATGAGCAGTTCTTC CASSRLAGGLYNEQFF
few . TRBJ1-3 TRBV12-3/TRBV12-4 TGTGCCAGCAGTTTTCGAAACACCATATATTTT CASSFRNTIYF
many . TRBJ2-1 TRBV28 TGTGCCAGCGGGGACGGTTCCTACAATGAGCAGTTCTTC CASGDGSYNEQFF
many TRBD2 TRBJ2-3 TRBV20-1 TGCAGTGCTAGCGGGGACTATTTAGATACGCAGTATTTT CSASGDYLDTQYF
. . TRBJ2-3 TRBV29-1 TGCAGCGTTGGCGGCACAAATACGCAGTATTTT CSVGGTNTQYF
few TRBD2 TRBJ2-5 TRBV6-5 TGTGCCAGCAGTACGGTTTGGGATTCTAGCGGGTCGTATCAAGAGACCCAGTACTTC CASSTVWDSSGSYQETQYF
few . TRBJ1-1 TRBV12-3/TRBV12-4 TGTGCCAGCAGTCGCACAGTAATCACTGAAGCTTTCTTT CASSRTVITEAFF
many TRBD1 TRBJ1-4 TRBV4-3 TGCGCCAGTGGATACCGGGGACAGGGAGGTGAAAAACTGTTTTTT CASGYRGQGGEKLFF
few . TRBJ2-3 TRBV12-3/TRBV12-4 TGTGCCAGCAGCTGGGGCAAAGCTCCTGGGAGCACAGATACGCAGTATTTT CASSWGKAPGSTDTQYF
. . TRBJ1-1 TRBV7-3 TGTGCCAGCAGCTTAACCCGGGCCAGAAACACTGAAGCTTTCTTT CASSLTRARNTEAFF
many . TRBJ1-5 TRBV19 TGTGCCAGTGGCGCAGGGCCCAGCAATCAGCCCCAGCATTTT CASGAGPSNQPQHF
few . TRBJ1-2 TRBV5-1 TGCGCCAGCAGCTCCGGATCCTCCCCCTATGGCTACACCTTC CASSSGSSPYGYTF
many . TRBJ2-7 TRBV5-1 TGCGCCAGCAGCTCCGGGGGTACGACAGGAGGAGGGTACGAGCAGTACTTC CASSSGGTTGGGYEQYF
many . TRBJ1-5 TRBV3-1 TGTGCCAGCAGCCAAGCGGGGAATCAGCCCCAGCATTTT CASSQAGNQPQHF